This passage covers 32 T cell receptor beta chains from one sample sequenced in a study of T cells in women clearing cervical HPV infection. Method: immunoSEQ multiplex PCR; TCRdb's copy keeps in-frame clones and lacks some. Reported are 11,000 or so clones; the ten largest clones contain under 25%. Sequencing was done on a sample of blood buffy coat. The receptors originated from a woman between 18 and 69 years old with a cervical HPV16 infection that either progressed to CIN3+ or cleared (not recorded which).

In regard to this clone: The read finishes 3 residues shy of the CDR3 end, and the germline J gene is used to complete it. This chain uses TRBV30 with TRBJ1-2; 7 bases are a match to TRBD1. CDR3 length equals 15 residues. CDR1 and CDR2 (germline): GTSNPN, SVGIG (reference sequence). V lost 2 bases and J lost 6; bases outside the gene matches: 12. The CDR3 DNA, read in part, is TGTGCCTGGAGTTATGAAATCACAACAGGGGATGGC. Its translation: CAWSYEITTGDG. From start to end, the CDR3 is CAWSYEITTGDGYTF.

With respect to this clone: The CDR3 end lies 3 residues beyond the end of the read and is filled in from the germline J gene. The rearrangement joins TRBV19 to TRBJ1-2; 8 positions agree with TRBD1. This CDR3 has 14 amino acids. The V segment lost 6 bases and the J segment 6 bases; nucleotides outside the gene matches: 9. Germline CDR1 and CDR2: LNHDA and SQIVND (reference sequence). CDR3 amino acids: CASSHLDRENGYTF. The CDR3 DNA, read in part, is TGTGCCAGTAGCCACTTGGACAGGGAGAATGGC.

CDR3 residues: CASSLAGDTEAFF. CDR3 DNA, as far as it was read: TGTGCCAGCAGCTTAGCAGGGGACACTGAA. V gene TRBV7-9 combines with J gene TRBJ1-1, with D perhaps matching TRBD1 (5 bases). The CDR3 extends 3 residues past the end of the read, so its final part is completed from the germline J gene. Trimming pared 0 bases from V and 3 bases from J, leaving 5 bases between. The CDR3 runs 13 residues. Germline CDR1 and CDR2: SEHNR and FQNEAQ (reference sequence).

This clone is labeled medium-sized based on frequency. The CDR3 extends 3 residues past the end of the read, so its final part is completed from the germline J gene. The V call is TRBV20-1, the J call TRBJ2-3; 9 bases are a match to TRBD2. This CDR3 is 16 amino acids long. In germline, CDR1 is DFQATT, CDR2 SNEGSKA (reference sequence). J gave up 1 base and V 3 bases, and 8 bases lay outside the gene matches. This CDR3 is CSARFRLAGRTDTQYF. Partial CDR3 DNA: TGCAGTGCTAGGTTTCGGCTAGCGGGGCGCACAGATACG.

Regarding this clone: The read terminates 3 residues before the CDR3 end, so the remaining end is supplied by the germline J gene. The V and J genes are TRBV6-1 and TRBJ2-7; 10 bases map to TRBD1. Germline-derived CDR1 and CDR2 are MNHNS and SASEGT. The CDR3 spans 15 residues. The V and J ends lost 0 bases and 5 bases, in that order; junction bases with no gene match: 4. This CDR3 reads CASSEAGQGRNEQYF. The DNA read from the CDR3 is TGTGCCAGCAGTGAAGCGGGACAGGGGAGGAACGAG.

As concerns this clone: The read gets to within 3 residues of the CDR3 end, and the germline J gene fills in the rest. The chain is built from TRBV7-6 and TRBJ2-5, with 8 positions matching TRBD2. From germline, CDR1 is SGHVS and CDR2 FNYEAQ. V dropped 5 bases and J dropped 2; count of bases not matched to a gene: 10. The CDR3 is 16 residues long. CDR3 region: CASSSGSGGSQETQYF. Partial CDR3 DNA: TGTGCCAGCAGCAGCGGGAGCGGGGGATCACAAGAGACC.

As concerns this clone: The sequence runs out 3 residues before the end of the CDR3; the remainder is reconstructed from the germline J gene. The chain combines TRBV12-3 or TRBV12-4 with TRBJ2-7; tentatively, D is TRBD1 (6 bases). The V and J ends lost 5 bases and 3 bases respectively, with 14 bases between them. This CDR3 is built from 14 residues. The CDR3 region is CASSNDAQGYEQYF. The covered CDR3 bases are TGTGCCAGCAGTAACGACGCACAGGGCTACGAG.

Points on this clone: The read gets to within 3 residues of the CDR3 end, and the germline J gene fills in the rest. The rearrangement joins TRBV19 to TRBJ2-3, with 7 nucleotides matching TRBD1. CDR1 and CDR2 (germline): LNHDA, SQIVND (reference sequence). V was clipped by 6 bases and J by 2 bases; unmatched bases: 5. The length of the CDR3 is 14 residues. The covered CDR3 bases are TGTGCCAGTAGCCGAGGACAGGCCACAGATACG. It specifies CASSRGQATDT. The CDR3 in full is CASSRGQATDTQYF.

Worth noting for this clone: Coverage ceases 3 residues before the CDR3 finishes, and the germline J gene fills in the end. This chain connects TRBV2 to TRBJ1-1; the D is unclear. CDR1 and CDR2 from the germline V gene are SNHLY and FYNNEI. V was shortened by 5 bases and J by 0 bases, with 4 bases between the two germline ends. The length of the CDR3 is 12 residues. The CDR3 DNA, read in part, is TGTGCCAGCAGTATATTGAACACTGAA. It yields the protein CASSILNTE. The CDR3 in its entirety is CASSILNTEAFF.

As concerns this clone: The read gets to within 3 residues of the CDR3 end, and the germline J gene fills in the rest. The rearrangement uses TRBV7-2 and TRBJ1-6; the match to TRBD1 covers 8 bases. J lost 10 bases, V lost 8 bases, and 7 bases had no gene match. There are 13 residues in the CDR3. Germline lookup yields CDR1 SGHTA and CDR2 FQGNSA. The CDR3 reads CASQGQGQSPLHF. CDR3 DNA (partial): TGTGCCAGCCAAGGACAGGGCCAATCACCC.

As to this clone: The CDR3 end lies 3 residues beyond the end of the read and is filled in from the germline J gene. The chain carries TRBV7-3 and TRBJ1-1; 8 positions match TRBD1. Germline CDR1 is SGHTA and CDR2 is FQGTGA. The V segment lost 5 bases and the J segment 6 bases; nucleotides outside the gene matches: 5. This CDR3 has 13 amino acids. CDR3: CASSILTGAEAFF. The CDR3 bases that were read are TGTGCCAGCAGCATACTGACAGGGGCTGAA.

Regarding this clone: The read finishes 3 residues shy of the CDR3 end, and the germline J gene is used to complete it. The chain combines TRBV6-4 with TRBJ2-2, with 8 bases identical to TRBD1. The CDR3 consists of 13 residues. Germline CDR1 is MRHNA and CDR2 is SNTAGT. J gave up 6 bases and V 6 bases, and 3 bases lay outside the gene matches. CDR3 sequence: CASRPQGAGELFF. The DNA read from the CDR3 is TGTGCCAGCAGACCACAGGGGGCCGGGGAG.

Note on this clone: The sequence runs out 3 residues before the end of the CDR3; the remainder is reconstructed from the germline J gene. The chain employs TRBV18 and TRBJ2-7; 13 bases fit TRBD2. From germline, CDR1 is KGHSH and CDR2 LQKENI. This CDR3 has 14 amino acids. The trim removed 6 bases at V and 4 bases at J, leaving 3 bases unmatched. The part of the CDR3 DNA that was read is TGTGCCAGCTCGACTAGCGGGGGGCGTTACGAG. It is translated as CASSTSGGRYE. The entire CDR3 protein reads CASSTSGGRYEQYF.

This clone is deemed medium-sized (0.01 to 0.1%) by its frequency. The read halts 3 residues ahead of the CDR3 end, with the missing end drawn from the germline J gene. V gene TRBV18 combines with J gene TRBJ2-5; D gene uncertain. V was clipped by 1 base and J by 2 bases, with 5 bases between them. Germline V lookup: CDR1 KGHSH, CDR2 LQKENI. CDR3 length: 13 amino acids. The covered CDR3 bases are TGTGCCAGCTCACCACAGGCACAAGAGACC. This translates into CASSPQAQET. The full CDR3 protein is CASSPQAQETQYF. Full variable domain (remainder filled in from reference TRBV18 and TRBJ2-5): NAGVMQNPRHLVRRRGQEARLRCSPMKGHSHVYWYRQLPEEGLKFMVYLQKENIIDESGMPKERFSAEFPKEGPSILRIQQVVRGDSAAYFCASSPQAQETQYFGPGTRLLVL.

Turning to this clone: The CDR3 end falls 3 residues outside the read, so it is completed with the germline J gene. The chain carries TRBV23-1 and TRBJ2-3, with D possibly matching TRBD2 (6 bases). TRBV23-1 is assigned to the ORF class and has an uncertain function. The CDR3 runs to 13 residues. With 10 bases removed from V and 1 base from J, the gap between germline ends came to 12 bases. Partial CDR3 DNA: TGCGCCATCACGGGGGACTGCACAGATACG. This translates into CAITGDCTDT. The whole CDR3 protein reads CAITGDCTDTQYF.

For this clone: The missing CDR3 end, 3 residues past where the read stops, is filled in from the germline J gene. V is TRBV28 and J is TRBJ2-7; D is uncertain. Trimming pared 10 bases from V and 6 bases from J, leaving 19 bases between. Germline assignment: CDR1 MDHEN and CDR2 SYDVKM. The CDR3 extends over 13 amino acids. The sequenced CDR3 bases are TGTGCCATCCCATCTGGTCGTGGCCCCGAG. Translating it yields CAIPSGRGPE. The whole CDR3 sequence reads CAIPSGRGPEQYF.

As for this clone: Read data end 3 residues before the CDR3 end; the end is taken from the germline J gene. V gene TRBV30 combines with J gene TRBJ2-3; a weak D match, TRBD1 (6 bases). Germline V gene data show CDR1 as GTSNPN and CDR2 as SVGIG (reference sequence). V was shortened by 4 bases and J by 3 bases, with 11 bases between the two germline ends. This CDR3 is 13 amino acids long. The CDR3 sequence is CAWMARGTDTQYF. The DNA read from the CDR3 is TGTGCCTGGATGGCGAGGGGGACAGATACG.

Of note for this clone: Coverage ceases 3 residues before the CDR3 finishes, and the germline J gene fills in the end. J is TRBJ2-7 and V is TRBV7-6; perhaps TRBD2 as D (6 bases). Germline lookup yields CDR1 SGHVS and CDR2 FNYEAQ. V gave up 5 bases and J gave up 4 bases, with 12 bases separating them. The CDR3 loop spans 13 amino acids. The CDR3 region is CASSPLGGYEQYF. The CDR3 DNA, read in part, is TGTGCCAGCAGCCCGCTGGGGGGATACGAG.

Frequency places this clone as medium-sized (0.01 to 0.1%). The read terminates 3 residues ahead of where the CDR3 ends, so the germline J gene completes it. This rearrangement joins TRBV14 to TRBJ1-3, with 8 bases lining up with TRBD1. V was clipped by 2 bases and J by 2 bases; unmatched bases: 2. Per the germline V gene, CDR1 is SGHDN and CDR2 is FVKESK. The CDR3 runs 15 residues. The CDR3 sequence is CASSQQTGAGNTIYF. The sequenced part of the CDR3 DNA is TGTGCCAGCAGCCAACAGACAGGGGCTGGAAACACC.

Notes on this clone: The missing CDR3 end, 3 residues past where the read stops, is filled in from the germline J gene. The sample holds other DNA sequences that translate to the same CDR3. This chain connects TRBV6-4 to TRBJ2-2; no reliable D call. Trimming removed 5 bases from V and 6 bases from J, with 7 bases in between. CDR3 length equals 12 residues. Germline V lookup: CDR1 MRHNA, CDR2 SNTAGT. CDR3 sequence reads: CASSPGSGELFF. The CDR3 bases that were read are TGTGCCAGCAGTCCGGGTTCCGGGGAG.

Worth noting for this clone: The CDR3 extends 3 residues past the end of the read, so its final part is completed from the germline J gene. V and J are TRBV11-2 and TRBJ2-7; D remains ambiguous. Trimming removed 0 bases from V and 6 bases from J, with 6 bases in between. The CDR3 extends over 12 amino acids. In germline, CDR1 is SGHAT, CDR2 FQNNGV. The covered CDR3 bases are TGTGCCAGCAGCTTAGATCAGTCCGAG. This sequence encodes CASSLDQSE. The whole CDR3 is CASSLDQSEQYF.

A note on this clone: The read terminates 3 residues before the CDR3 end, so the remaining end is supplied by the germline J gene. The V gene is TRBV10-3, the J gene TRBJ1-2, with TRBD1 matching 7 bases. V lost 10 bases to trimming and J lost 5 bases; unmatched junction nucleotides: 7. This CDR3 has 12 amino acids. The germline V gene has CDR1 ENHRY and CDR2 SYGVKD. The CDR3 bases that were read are TGTGCCAGCCACGGGACAGAGTATGGC. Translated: CASHGTEYG. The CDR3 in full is CASHGTEYGYTF.

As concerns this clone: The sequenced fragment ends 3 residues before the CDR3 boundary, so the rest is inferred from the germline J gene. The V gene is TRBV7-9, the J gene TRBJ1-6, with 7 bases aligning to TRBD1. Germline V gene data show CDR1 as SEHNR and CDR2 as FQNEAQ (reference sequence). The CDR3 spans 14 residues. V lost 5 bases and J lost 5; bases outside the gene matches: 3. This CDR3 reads CASSIGTDNSPLHF. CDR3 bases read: TGTGCCAGCAGCATCGGGACAGATAATTCACCC.

CDR3 DNA (partial): TGTGCCAGCAGTTCCTATCTCGAG. This encodes CASSSYLE. The full-length CDR3 reads as CASSSYLEQYF. This rearrangement joins TRBV25-1 to TRBJ2-7; D gene ambiguous. The read falls 3 residues short of the CDR3 end, and the missing part is taken from the germline J gene. V was shortened by 5 bases and J by 6 bases, with 8 bases between the two germline ends. Germline CDR1 is MGHDK and CDR2 is SYGVNS. This CDR3 is 11 amino acids long.

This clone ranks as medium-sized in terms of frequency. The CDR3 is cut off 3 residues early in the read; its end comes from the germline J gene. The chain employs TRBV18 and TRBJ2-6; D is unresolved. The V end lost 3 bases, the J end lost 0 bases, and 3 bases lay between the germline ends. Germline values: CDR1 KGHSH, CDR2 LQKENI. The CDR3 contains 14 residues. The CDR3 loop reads CASSPRSGANVLTF. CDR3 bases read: TGTGCCAGCTCACCGCGCTCTGGGGCCAACGTC.

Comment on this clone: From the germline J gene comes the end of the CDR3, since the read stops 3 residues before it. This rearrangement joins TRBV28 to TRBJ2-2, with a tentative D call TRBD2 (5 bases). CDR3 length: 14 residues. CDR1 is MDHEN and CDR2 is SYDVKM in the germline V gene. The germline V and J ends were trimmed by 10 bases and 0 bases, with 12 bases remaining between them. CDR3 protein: CATQRTPNTGELFF. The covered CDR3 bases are TGTGCCACCCAACGGACTCCGAACACCGGGGAG.

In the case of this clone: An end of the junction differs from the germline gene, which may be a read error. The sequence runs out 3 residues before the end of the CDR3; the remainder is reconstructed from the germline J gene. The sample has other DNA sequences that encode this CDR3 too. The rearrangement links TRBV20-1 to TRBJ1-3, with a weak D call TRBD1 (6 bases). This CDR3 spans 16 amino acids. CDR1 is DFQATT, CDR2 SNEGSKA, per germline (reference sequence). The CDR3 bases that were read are TGCAGTGCTGCGCCCTTAGGGGGAAGCTCTGGAAACACA. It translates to CSAAPLGGSSGNT. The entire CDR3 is CSAAPLGGSSGNTIYF.

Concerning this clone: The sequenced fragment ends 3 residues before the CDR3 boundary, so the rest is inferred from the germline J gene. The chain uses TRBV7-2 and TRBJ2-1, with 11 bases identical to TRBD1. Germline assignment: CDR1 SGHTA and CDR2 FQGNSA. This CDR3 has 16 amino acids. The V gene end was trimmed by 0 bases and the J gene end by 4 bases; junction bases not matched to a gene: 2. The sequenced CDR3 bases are TGTGCCAGCAGCTTAGCCGGGACAGGGGGGTACAATGAG. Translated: CASSLAGTGGYNE. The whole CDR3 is CASSLAGTGGYNEQFF.

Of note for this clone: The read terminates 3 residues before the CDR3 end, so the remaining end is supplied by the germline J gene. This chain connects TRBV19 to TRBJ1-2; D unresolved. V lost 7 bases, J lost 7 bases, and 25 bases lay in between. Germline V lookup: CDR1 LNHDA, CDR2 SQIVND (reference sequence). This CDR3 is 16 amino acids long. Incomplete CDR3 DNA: TGTGCCAGTAATTACCAACCAGGACTTAACTATGGTGGC. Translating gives CASNYQPGLNYGG. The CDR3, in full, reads CASNYQPGLNYGGYTF.

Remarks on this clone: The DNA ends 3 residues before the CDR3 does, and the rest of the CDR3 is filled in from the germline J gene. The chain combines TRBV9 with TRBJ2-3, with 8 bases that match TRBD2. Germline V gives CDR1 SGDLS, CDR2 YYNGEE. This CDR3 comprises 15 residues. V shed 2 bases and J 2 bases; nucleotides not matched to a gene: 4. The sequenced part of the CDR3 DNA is TGTGCCAGCAGCGTCAGCGGGGGAAACACAGATACG. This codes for CASSVSGGNTDT. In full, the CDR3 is CASSVSGGNTDTQYF.

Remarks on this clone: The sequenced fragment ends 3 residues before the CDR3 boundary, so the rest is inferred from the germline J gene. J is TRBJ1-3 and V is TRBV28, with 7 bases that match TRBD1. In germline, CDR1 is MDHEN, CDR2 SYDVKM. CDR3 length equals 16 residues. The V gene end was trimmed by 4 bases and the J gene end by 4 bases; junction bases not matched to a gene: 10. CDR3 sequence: CASSSPGDSLGNTIYF. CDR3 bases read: TGTGCCAGCAGTTCACCCGGGGACAGCCTAGGAAACACC. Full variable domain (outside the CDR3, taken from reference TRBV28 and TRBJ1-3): DVKVTQSSRYLVKRTGEKVFLECVQDMDHENMFWYRQDPGLGLRLIYFSYDVKMKEKGDIPEGYSVSREKKERFSLILESASTNQTSMYLCASSSPGDSLGNTIYFGEGSWLTVV.

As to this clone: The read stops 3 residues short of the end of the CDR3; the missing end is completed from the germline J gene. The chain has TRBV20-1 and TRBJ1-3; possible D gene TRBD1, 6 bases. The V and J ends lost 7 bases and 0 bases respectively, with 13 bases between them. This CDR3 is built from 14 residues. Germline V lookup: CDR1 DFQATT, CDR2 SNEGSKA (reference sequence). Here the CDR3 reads CSGMDSLSGNTIYF. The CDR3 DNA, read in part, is TGCAGTGGGATGGACAGCCTCTCTGGAAACACC.